Listed below are T cell receptor beta chains from one sample, sequenced in a study of vaccination and CD4 T cells after COVID-19. TCRdb itself ran the PCR reads through MiXCR, one entry per CDR3 protein. In the table there are tens of thousands of distinct CDR3 sequences, 42% of which are singletons. These receptors have no known antigen. The material sequenced was CD4+ T cells from blood, cultured in vitro, taken about 7 months after SARS-CoV-2 vaccination. The receptors stem from a human donor who had recovered from COVID-19. Each CDR3 is given without its conserved first and last residue. The order of the fields is CDR3 protein, V gene.

ASSLSILIDRISYEQY,TRBV28
ASSLKGGLAGPNEQF,TRBV7-3
SALPRTRTGELF,TRBV20-1
ASSLVPGEYEQY,TRBV7-2
SVDGLAGYGLETQY,TRBV29-1
ASSIVQNHEQF,TRBV19
ASSPRTESTDTQY,TRBV28
ASIADSNQPQH,TRBV2
ASSSGTYEETQY,TRBV5-1
ASSFGGTAHAQY,TRBV7-2
ASSLSTQRTGYYEQY,TRBV27
ASSLDGRGGSTEAF,TRBV11-3
SASGGAGGELF,TRBV20-1
ASSPSSTVFRELF,TRBV7-6
ASSLNSNTGELF,TRBV7-3
ASSFFRTGTHNEQF,TRBV7-2